These 11 T cell receptor beta chains share one sample of origin, sequenced in a study of shared clonotypes between healthy human individuals. Method: immunoSEQ multiplex PCR; TCRdb's copy keeps in-frame clones and lacks some. This table has roughly 640,000 clones, around 97% appearing once. Sequences were obtained from naive CD4+ T cells sorted from blood. Sample subset: CD45RA+ positively selected. The origin of the receptors is a woman in her twenties or thirties in good health.

The chain has TRBV10-1 and TRBJ2-7; D tentatively reads TRBD1 or TRBD2 (5 bases each). The V gene's germline CDR1 is WNHNN and CDR2 SYGVQD (reference sequence). This CDR3 has 16 residues. With 6 bases removed from V and 1 base from J, the gap between germline ends came to 19 bases. In DNA form, the CDR3 reads TGCGCCAGCAGCGAAGTCGGGGCGCAGGGATCCTACGAGCAGTACTTC. It yields the protein CASSEVGAQGSYEQYF.

The chain combines TRBV4-1 with TRBJ2-4; D unresolved. Germline V CDR1 and CDR2: MGHRA, YSYEKL. The V gene lost 4 bases and the J gene lost 0 bases, with 13 bases spanning the gap. This CDR3 has 16 residues. The CDR3 loop reads CASSLPPRTAKNIQYF. In nucleotides, the CDR3 is TGCGCCAGCAGCCTCCCCCCCCGGACAGCCAAAAACATTCAGTACTTC.

Here the CDR3 DNA reads TGTGCCAGCAGGGGGGGACTACCCTACGAGCAGTACTTC. Protein sequence: CASRGGLPYEQYF. J is TRBJ2-7 and V is TRBV28; 7 bases are a match to TRBD2. This CDR3 comprises 13 residues. With 6 bases clipped from V and 2 bases from J, the junction kept 4 bases outside the gene matches. Germline-derived CDR1 and CDR2 are MDHEN and SYDVKM.

The CDR3 loop reads CATSTGDRVGTEAFF. In nucleotides, the CDR3 is TGTGCCACATCTACCGGCGACAGGGTGGGGACTGAAGCTTTCTTT. The V gene is TRBV15, the J gene TRBJ1-1; 7 bases map to TRBD1. The V gene's germline CDR1 is LNHNV and CDR2 YYDKDF (reference sequence). V was clipped by 9 bases and J by 5 bases; unmatched bases: 15. The CDR3 sequence is 15 residues long.

The rearrangement links TRBV28 to TRBJ2-1; TRBD2 matches 7 bases. The CDR3 runs to 15 residues. In germline, CDR1 is MDHEN, CDR2 SYDVKM. J was trimmed by 7 bases and V by 5 bases; bases with no gene match: 11. The chain's CDR3 is CASSTESGGTNEQFF. The CDR3 coding sequence is TGTGCCAGCAGTACTGAGTCGGGGGGTACAAATGAGCAGTTCTTC.

The chain carries TRBV19 and TRBJ1-1; weak D call: TRBD1 (5 bases). CDR1 LNHDA and CDR2 SQIVND come from the germline V gene (reference sequence). V lost 8 bases to trimming and J lost 1 base, with 8 bases between them. The CDR3 contains 12 residues. The CDR3 here is CASGAWNTEAFF. CDR3 nucleotide sequence: TGTGCCAGTGGGGCCTGGAACACTGAAGCTTTCTTT.

This clone was detected once. The J gene is TRBJ2-5, the V gene TRBV5-1; the D is unclear. V was clipped by 1 base and J by 5 bases, with 9 bases between them. CDR3 length equals 13 residues. Looked up from germline, CDR1 is SGHRS and CDR2 is YFSETQ. CDR3 residues: CASSLSTGETQYF. CDR3 in DNA: TGCGCCAGCAGCTTGTCGACCGGCGAGACCCAGTACTTC. Supplemented by reference TRBV5-1 and TRBJ2-5, the full variable domain reads KAGVTQTPRYLIKTRGQQVTLSCSPISGHRSVSWYQQTPGQGLQFLFEYFSETQRNKGNFPGRFSGRQFSNSRSEMNVSTLELGDSALYLCASSLSTGETQYFGPGTRLLVL.

The rearrangement links TRBV6-6 to TRBJ2-2; D is uncertain. Trimming took off 5 bases at V and 6 bases at J, with 19 bases between the two ends. Germline V gene lookup returns CDR1 MNHNY and CDR2 SVGAGI (reference sequence). This CDR3 has 16 amino acids. CDR3 amino acids: CASSAKGRAESGELFF. The CDR3 bases are TGTGCCAGCAGTGCCAAGGGTCGGGCCGAATCCGGGGAGCTGTTTTTT.

This sequence joins TRBV21-1 and TRBJ1-5; the table's D call TRBD1 went unverified against the DNA. TRBV21-1 is a pseudogene locus. The CDR3 is made up of 19 amino acids. In DNA form, the CDR3 reads TGTGCCAAAAGAGGTGGGACAGCGATCTCCACTTATAGCAATCAGCCCCAGCATTTT. Translation gives CAKRGGTAISTYSNQPQHF.

The sample holds one count of this clone. V and J are TRBV28 and TRBJ2-2; the D gene is possibly TRBD1 (5 bases). V lost 1 base, J lost 7 bases, and 16 bases lay in between. The length of the CDR3 is 16 residues. CDR1 and CDR2 from the germline V gene are MDHEN and SYDVKM. CDR3 region: CASSLSGHNWGGELFF. Here the CDR3 DNA reads TGTGCCAGCAGTTTATCTGGACACAACTGGGGCGGGGAGCTGTTTTTT. Based on the CDR3 plus reference TRBV28 and TRBJ2-2, the full variable domain is DVKVTQSSRYLVKRTGEKVFLECVQDMDHENMFWYRQDPGLGLRLIYFSYDVKMKEKGDIPEGYSVSREKKERFSLILESASTNQTSMYLCASSLSGHNWGGELFFGEGSRLTVL.

This clone was detected once. The J gene is TRBJ1-5, the V gene TRBV30; 11 positions agree with TRBD1. The V and J ends lost 7 bases and 6 bases, in that order; junction bases with no gene match: 5. Germline CDR1 GTSNPN, CDR2 SVGIG (reference sequence). CDR3 length equals 13 residues. CDR3 coding DNA: TGTGCCTCTGGACAGGGGGCCGGTCAGCCCCAGCATTTT. Its protein product is CASGQGAGQPQHF.